This T cell receptor beta chain was identified during a study of T cell repertoires in cytomegalovirus infection. Background on the study: Indications of both CMV infection and matching HLA type were provided by public TCR beta signatures. Study-level points and caveats: Ex vivo responses were dominated by HLA-C-restricted CMV-specific TCR beta clonotypes. Summed frequency of shared TCR beta families picked out CMV carriers who also had the relevant HLA.

As for this clonotype: Antigen unknown.

TCRdb itself ran the reads through MiXCR, one entry per CDR3 protein. The sample has 150,000 to 200,000 distinct CDR3 sequences; approximately 19% are singletons. V was pared by 1 base and J by 5 bases, with 4 bases of the junction left unmatched. This CDR3 is built from 15 residues. CDR1 and CDR2 from the germline V gene are MGHDK and SYGVNS. This rearrangement joins TRBV25-1 to TRBJ2-2; 7 nucleotides agree with TRBD1. Specimen: PBMCs. The TCR comes from a human donor in good health (CMV status not recorded). Some clones in this sample may be carry-over from other donors' samples. CDR3 amino acids: CASSEWSGGTGELFF. CDR3 bases: TGTGCCAGCAGTGAATGGTCAGGGGGAACCGGGGAGCTGTTTTTT.